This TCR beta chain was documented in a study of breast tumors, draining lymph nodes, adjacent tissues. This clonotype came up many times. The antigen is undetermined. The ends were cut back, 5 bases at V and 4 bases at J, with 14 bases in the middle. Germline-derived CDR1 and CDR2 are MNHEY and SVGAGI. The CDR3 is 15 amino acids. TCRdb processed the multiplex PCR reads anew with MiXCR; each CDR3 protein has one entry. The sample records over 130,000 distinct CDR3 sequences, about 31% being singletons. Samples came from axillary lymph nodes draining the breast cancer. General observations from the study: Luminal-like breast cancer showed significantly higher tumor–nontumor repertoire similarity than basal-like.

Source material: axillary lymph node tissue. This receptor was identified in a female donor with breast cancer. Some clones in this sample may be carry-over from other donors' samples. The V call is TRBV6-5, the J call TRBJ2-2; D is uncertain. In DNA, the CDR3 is TGTGCCAGCAGTCTCGACTCTTTCCGCACCGGGGAGCTGTTTTTT. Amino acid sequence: CASSLDSFRTGELFF.